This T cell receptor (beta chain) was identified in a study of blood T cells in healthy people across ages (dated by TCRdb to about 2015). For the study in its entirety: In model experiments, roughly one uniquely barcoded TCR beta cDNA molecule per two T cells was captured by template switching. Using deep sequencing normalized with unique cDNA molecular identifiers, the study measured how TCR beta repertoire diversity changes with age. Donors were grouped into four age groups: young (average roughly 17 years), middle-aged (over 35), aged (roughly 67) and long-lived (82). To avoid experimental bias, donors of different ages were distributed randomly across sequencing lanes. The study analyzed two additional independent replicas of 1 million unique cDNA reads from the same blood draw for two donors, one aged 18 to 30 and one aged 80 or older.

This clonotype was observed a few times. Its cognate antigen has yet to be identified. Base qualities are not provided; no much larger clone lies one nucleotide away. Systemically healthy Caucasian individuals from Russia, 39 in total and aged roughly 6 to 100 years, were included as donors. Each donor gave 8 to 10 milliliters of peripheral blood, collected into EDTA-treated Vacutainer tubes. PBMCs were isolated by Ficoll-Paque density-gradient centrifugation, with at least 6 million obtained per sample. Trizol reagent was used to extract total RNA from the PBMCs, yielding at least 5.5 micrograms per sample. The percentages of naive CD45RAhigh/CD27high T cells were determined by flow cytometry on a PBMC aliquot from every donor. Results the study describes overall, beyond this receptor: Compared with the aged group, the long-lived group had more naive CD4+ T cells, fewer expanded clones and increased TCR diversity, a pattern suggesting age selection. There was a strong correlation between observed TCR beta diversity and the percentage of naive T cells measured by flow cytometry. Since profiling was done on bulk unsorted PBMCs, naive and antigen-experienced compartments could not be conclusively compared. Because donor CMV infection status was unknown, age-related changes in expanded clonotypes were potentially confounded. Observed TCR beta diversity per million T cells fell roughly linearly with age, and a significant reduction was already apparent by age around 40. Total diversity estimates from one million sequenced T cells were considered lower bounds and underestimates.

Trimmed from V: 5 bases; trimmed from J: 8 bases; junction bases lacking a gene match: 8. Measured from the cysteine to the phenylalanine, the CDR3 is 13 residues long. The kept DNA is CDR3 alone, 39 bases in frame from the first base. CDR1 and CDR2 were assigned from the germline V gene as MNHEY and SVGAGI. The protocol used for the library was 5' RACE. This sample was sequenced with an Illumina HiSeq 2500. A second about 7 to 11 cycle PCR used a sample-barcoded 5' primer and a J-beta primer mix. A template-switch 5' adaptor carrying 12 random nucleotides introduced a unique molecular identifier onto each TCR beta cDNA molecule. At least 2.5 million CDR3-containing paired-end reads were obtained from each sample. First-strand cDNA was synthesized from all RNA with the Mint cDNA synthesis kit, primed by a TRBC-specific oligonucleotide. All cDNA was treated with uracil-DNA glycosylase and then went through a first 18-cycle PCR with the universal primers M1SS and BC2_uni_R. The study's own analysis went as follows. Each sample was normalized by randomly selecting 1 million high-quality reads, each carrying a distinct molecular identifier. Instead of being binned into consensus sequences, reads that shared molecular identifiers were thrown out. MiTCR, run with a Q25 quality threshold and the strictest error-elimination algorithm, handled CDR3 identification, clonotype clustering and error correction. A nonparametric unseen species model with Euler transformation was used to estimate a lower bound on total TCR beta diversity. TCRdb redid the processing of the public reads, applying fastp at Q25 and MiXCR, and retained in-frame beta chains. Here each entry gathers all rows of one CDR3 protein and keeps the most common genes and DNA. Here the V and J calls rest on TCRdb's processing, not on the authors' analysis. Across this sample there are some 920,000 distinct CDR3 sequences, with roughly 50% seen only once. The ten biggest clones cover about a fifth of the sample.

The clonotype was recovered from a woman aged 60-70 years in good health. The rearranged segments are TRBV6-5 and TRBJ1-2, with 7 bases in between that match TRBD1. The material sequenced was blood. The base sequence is TGTGCCAGCAGTGACGGGGACAGCCGAGGCTACACCTTC. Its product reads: CASSDGDSRGYTF.